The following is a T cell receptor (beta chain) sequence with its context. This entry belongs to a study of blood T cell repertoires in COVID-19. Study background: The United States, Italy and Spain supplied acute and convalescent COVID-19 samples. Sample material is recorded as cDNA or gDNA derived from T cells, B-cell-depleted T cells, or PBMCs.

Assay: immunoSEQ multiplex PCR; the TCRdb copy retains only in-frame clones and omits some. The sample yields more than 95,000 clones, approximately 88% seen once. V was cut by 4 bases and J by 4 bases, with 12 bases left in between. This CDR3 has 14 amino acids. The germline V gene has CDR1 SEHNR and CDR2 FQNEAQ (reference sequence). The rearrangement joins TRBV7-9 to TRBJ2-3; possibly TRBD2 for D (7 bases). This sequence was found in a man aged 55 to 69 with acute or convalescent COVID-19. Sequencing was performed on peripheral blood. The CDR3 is CASSSGGMADTQYF. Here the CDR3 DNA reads TGTGCCAGCAGCTCGGGGGGCATGGCAGATACGCAGTATTTT.